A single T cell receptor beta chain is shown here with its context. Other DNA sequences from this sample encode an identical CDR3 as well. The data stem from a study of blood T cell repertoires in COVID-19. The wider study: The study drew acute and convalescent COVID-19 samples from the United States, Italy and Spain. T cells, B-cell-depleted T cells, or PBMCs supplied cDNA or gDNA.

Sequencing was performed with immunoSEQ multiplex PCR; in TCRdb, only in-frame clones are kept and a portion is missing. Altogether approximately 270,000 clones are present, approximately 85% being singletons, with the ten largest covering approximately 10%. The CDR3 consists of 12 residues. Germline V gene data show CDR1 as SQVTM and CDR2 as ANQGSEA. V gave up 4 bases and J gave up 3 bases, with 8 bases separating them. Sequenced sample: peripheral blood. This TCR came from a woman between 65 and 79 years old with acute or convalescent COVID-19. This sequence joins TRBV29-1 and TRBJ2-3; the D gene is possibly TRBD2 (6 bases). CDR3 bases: TGCAGCGTTGGGAGGGATACAGATACGCAGTATTTT. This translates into CSVGRDTDTQYF.